The rows below give T cell receptor beta chains drawn from one sample of a study of cytomegalovirus exposure and HLA in healthy donors. Data came from immunoSEQ multiplex PCR; TCRdb stores just in-frame clones and leaves some out. This sample carries under 150,000 clones, around 80% of them seen once, and the ten largest clones take roughly 4%. The source material was PBMCs. The receptors shown here come from a woman aged 40 to 55 in good health and CMV-seropositive. The CDR3 runs from the conserved cysteine through the conserved F or W. The D gene is left open where the match is weak. Size values are once, few and many counts, or a class for expanded clones, and some rows have none.

d_call: NA; v_call: TRBV5-4; j_call: TRBJ2-7; clone_size: NA; cdr3_aa: CASSSMGLVALGEQYF; cdr3_nt: TGTGCCAGCAGTTCCATGGGACTTGTGGCCCTCGGCGAGCAGTACTTC
d_call: TRBD1; v_call: TRBV19; j_call: TRBJ1-5; clone_size: NA; cdr3_aa: CASNRDRVQPQHF; cdr3_nt: TGTGCCAGTAACAGGGACAGGGTGCAGCCCCAGCATTTT
d_call: NA; v_call: TRBV11-2; j_call: TRBJ2-1; clone_size: NA; cdr3_aa: CASSQQGTYNEQFF; cdr3_nt: TGTGCCAGCAGCCAGCAGGGAACCTACAATGAGCAGTTCTTC
d_call: NA; v_call: TRBV14; j_call: TRBJ2-1; clone_size: NA; cdr3_aa: CASSQEEIMGEQFF; cdr3_nt: TGTGCCAGCAGCCAAGAGGAGATCATGGGTGAGCAGTTCTTC
d_call: TRBD2; v_call: TRBV19; j_call: TRBJ2-7; clone_size: NA; cdr3_aa: CASSMRGGTYEQYF; cdr3_nt: TGTGCCAGTAGTATGAGGGGAGGGACCTACGAGCAGTACTTC
d_call: NA; v_call: TRBV7-2; j_call: TRBJ2-2; clone_size: NA; cdr3_aa: CASSLDIGELFF; cdr3_nt: TGTGCCAGCAGCTTAGACATAGGGGAGCTGTTTTTT
d_call: TRBD1; v_call: TRBV28; j_call: TRBJ2-7; clone_size: NA; cdr3_aa: CASRVTGTGAYEQYF; cdr3_nt: TGTGCCAGCAGAGTCACCGGGACAGGGGCCTACGAGCAGTACTTC
d_call: TRBD1; v_call: TRBV27; j_call: TRBJ1-2; clone_size: NA; cdr3_aa: CASSPRQGTGVSGYTF; cdr3_nt: TGTGCCAGCAGTCCCCGACAGGGAACTGGCGTAAGTGGCTACACCTTC
d_call: NA; v_call: TRBV9; j_call: TRBJ1-4; clone_size: few; cdr3_aa: CASSLRGGVQEKLFF; cdr3_nt: TGTGCCAGCAGCTTGAGGGGGGGGGTCCAGGAAAAACTGTTTTTT
d_call: NA; v_call: TRBV10-3; j_call: TRBJ2-5; clone_size: few; cdr3_aa: CASSPGPDRSAQYF; cdr3_nt: TGTGCCAGCAGCCCAGGTCCCGACAGGTCGGCCCAGTACTTC
d_call: TRBD2; v_call: TRBV28; j_call: TRBJ2-1; clone_size: NA; cdr3_aa: CASSLGTRGNEQFF; cdr3_nt: TGTGCCAGCAGTTTAGGGACTAGAGGGAATGAGCAGTTCTTC
d_call: TRBD2; v_call: TRBV4-1; j_call: TRBJ2-1; clone_size: NA; cdr3_aa: CASSSRLAGFDEQFF; cdr3_nt: TGCGCCAGCAGCTCACGACTAGCGGGATTCGATGAGCAGTTCTTC
d_call: NA; v_call: TRBV7-9; j_call: TRBJ1-5; clone_size: NA; cdr3_aa: CASSSTGSDQPQHF; cdr3_nt: TGTGCCAGCAGCTCCACAGGGTCTGATCAGCCCCAGCATTTT
d_call: TRBD1; v_call: TRBV30; j_call: TRBJ1-2; clone_size: NA; cdr3_aa: CAWRPPQGGGYTF; cdr3_nt: TGTGCCTGGCGCCCCCCGCAGGGGGGTGGCTACACCTTC
d_call: NA; v_call: TRBV27; j_call: TRBJ1-2; clone_size: few; cdr3_aa: CASSFAGTRGYTF; cdr3_nt: TGTGCCAGCAGTTTTGCCGGGACAAGGGGCTACACCTTC
d_call: TRBD2; v_call: TRBV5-1; j_call: TRBJ2-1; clone_size: NA; cdr3_aa: CASSLGTSGVINEQFF; cdr3_nt: TGCGCCAGCAGCTTGGGGACTAGCGGAGTGATCAATGAGCAGTTCTTC
d_call: NA; v_call: TRBV28; j_call: TRBJ2-6; clone_size: NA; cdr3_aa: CASGLGANVLTF; cdr3_nt: TGTGCCAGCGGACTTGGGGCCAACGTCCTGACTTTC
d_call: TRBD1; v_call: TRBV18; j_call: TRBJ1-1; clone_size: NA; cdr3_aa: CASSLTPTGMGTGAFF; cdr3_nt: TGTGCCAGCTCACTAACCCCGACAGGGATGGGCACTGGAGCTTTCTTT
d_call: TRBD1; v_call: TRBV19; j_call: TRBJ1-1; clone_size: NA; cdr3_aa: CASSIMAGGTEAFF; cdr3_nt: TGTGCCAGTAGTATTATGGCAGGGGGGACTGAAGCTTTCTTT
d_call: NA; v_call: TRBV6-1; j_call: TRBJ1-5; clone_size: NA; cdr3_aa: CASSELIPGDQPQHF; cdr3_nt: TGTGCCAGCAGTGAATTAATCCCAGGGGATCAGCCCCAGCATTTT
d_call: TRBD2; v_call: TRBV10-1; j_call: TRBJ2-3; clone_size: NA; cdr3_aa: CASSDSGGADTQYF; cdr3_nt: TGCGCCAGCAGTGATAGCGGGGGGGCAGATACGCAGTATTTT
d_call: TRBD1; v_call: TRBV19; j_call: TRBJ1-5; clone_size: NA; cdr3_aa: CASTLTGAQPQHF; cdr3_nt: TGTGCCAGTACCTTGACAGGGGCTCAGCCCCAGCATTTT
d_call: TRBD2; v_call: TRBV4-3; j_call: TRBJ2-5; clone_size: NA; cdr3_aa: CASSRQTSGGLGETQYF; cdr3_nt: TGCGCCAGCAGCCGACAGACTAGCGGGGGCCTCGGGGAGACCCAGTACTTC
d_call: TRBD1; v_call: TRBV6-1; j_call: TRBJ1-1; clone_size: NA; cdr3_aa: CASNLDRVETEAFF; cdr3_nt: TGTGCCAGCAATTTGGACAGGGTTGAAACTGAAGCTTTCTTT
d_call: NA; v_call: TRBV7-2; j_call: TRBJ1-2; clone_size: NA; cdr3_aa: CASSPDGGAKLNGYTF; cdr3_nt: TGTGCCAGCAGCCCCGACGGGGGGGCAAAATTAAATGGCTACACCTTC
d_call: NA; v_call: TRBV2; j_call: TRBJ1-6; clone_size: NA; cdr3_aa: CASGALVTNNSPLHF; cdr3_nt: TGTGCCAGTGGGGCTTTGGTGACCAATAATTCACCCCTCCACTTT
d_call: NA; v_call: TRBV5-4; j_call: TRBJ2-6; clone_size: few; cdr3_aa: CASSLQGSGANVLTF; cdr3_nt: TGTGCCAGCAGCTTACAGGGTTCTGGGGCCAACGTCCTGACTTTC
d_call: TRBD1; v_call: TRBV28; j_call: TRBJ2-7; clone_size: NA; cdr3_aa: CASSKGQGWHEQYF; cdr3_nt: TGTGCCAGCAGTAAAGGACAGGGCTGGCACGAGCAGTACTTC
d_call: NA; v_call: TRBV7-2; j_call: TRBJ2-1; clone_size: NA; cdr3_aa: CASSLQGNNEQLF; cdr3_nt: TGTGCCAGCAGCTTACAGGGAAACAATGAGCAGCTCTTC
d_call: TRBD2; v_call: TRBV7-2; j_call: TRBJ2-5; clone_size: NA; cdr3_aa: CASSLNGGAETQYF; cdr3_nt: TGTGCCAGCAGCTTAAACGGGGGGGCTGAGACCCAGTACTTC
d_call: TRBD1; v_call: TRBV30; j_call: TRBJ1-4; clone_size: NA; cdr3_aa: CAWAGTGGEKLFF; cdr3_nt: TGTGCCTGGGCTGGGACAGGGGGTGAAAAACTGTTTTTT
d_call: TRBD1; v_call: TRBV18; j_call: TRBJ2-7; clone_size: NA; cdr3_aa: CASSPGGTGTREQYF; cdr3_nt: TGTGCCAGCTCACCTGGAGGGACAGGGACGCGCGAGCAGTACTTC
d_call: TRBD1; v_call: TRBV2; j_call: TRBJ1-4; clone_size: NA; cdr3_aa: CACSMYRGTNEKLFF; cdr3_nt: TGTGCCTGTAGCATGTACAGGGGAACTAATGAAAAACTGTTTTTT
d_call: TRBD1; v_call: TRBV28; j_call: TRBJ1-1; clone_size: NA; cdr3_aa: CASSSRRTGLLGTEAFF; cdr3_nt: TGTGCCAGCAGTTCCCGAAGGACAGGGCTGCTTGGCACTGAAGCTTTCTTT
d_call: TRBD1; v_call: TRBV28; j_call: TRBJ1-5; clone_size: NA; cdr3_aa: CASRAGGGNQPQHF; cdr3_nt: TGTGCCAGCCGGGCAGGGGGTGGCAATCAGCCCCAGCATTTT
d_call: NA; v_call: TRBV30; j_call: TRBJ2-1; clone_size: NA; cdr3_aa: CAWSVSPGMDEQFF; cdr3_nt: TGTGCCTGGAGTGTTTCTCCCGGTATGGATGAGCAGTTCTTC
d_call: NA; v_call: TRBV30; j_call: TRBJ1-1; clone_size: NA; cdr3_aa: CAWEAAEAFF; cdr3_nt: TGTGCCTGGGAGGCAGCAGAAGCTTTCTTT
d_call: NA; v_call: TRBV6-4; j_call: TRBJ2-7; clone_size: NA; cdr3_aa: CASSEQGSGEQYF; cdr3_nt: TGTGCCAGCAGTGAACAGGGATCAGGCGAGCAGTACTTC
d_call: NA; v_call: TRBV6-1; j_call: TRBJ2-4; clone_size: NA; cdr3_aa: CASSGTGRGNIQYF; cdr3_nt: TGTGCCAGCAGTGGAACAGGGCGCGGAAACATTCAGTACTTC
d_call: TRBD1; v_call: TRBV2; j_call: TRBJ1-5; clone_size: NA; cdr3_aa: CASSEEGTASKHF; cdr3_nt: TGTGCCAGCAGTGAAGAGGGGACAGCCTCCAAGCATTTT
d_call: NA; v_call: TRBV11-2; j_call: TRBJ1-2; clone_size: NA; cdr3_aa: CASRQLANYGYTF; cdr3_nt: TGTGCCAGCAGACAGTTAGCTAACTATGGCTACACCTTC
d_call: TRBD1; v_call: TRBV30; j_call: TRBJ2-7; clone_size: NA; cdr3_aa: CAWSPGGSYEQYF; cdr3_nt: TGTGCCTGGAGTCCAGGGGGATCCTACGAGCAGTACTTC